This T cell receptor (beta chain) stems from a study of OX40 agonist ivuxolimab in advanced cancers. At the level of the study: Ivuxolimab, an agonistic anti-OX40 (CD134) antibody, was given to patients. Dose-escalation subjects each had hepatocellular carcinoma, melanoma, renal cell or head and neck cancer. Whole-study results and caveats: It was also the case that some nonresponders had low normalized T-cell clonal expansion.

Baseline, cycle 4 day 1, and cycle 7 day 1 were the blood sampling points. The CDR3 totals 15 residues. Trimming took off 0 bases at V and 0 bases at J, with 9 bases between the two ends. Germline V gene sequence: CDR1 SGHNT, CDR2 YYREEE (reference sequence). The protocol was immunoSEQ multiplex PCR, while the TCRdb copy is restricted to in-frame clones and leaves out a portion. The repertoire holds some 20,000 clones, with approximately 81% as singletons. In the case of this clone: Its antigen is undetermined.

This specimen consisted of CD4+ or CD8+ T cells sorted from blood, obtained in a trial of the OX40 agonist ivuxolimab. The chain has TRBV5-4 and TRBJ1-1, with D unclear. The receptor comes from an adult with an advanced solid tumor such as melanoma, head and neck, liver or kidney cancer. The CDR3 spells CASSLAADLNTEAFF. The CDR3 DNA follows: TGTGCCAGCAGCTTGGCGGCAGACTTGAACACTGAAGCTTTCTTT.